These 20 T cell receptor beta chains came from one sample sequenced in a study of CXCR3 chemokines and chemotherapy response in bladder cancer. MiXCR, applied by TCRdb to the PCR reads, yields one record per CDR3 protein. The sample shows fewer than 3,500 distinct CDR3 sequences, roughly 25% of them seen only once. The specimen was obtained from a patient whose treatment included neoadjuvant chemotherapy. These receptors all come from a human donor with bladder cancer that did not respond to neoadjuvant chemotherapy.

In this sample, this clonotype turned up many times. The chain uses TRBV20-1 and TRBJ2-1; 7 nucleotides agree with TRBD2. Germline V gene sequence: CDR1 DFQATT, CDR2 SNEGSKA (reference sequence). The CDR3 totals 16 residues. V trimming: 0 bases; J trimming: 2 bases; junction bases outside the gene matches: 7. The CDR3 DNA follows: TGCAGTGCTAGAGATTATATAACTAGCGCCTACAATGAGCAGTTCTTC. Protein: CSARDYITSAYNEQFF.

This clonotype is large. The gene calls are TRBV6-5 and TRBJ1-1; D gene uncertain. Germline CDR1 is MNHEY and CDR2 is SVGAGI. CDR3 size: 14 residues. Deletions cut 6 bases from V and 2 bases from J, with 13 bases between. CDR3 coding DNA: TGTGCCAGCAGCTTAGGGCAGATTAACACTGAAGCTTTCTTT. Its translation is CASSLGQINTEAFF.

This clonotype is medium-sized. This chain joins TRBV27 and TRBJ2-6; no definite D call. Germline assignment: CDR1 MNHEY and CDR2 SMNVEV (reference sequence). There are 17 residues in the CDR3. Trimming cost V 5 bases and J 0 bases, with 14 bases left between them. The CDR3 spells CASSPGPTTSGANVLTF. The CDR3 DNA is TGTGCCAGCAGTCCAGGACCGACGACCTCTGGGGCCAACGTCCTGACTTTC.

V gene TRBV10-3 combines with J gene TRBJ1-2; 12 bases match TRBD1. This CDR3 region has 14 residues. Germline V lookup: CDR1 ENHRY, CDR2 SYGVKD. The trim removed 4 bases at V and 8 bases at J, leaving 5 bases unmatched. The DNA for the CDR3 is TGTGCCATCAGTGGGGGACAGGGGGCGCACGGCTACACCTTC. Protein: CAISGGQGAHGYTF.

This clonotype was seen at least ten times. The chain is built from TRBV18 and TRBJ2-2; D unclear. Trimming took off 3 bases at V and 1 base at J, with 9 bases between the two ends. Germline V lookup: CDR1 KGHSH, CDR2 LQKENI. The CDR3 has 15 residues. The CDR3 region is CASSPAAQNTGELFF. CDR3 DNA: TGTGCCAGCTCACCGGCGGCGCAGAACACCGGGGAGCTGTTTTTT. The whole variable domain, remainder taken from reference TRBV18 and TRBJ2-2, is NAGVMQNPRHLVRRRGQEARLRCSPMKGHSHVYWYRQLPEEGLKFMVYLQKENIIDESGMPKERFSAEFPKEGPSILRIQQVVRGDSAAYFCASSPAAQNTGELFFGEGSRLTVL.

This clonotype is medium-sized. The V and J genes are TRBV15 and TRBJ2-1; 8 bases map to TRBD1. With V trimmed by 5 bases and J by 6 bases, 9 bases remained unmatched. CDR3 length: 15 residues. Germline V lookup: CDR1 LNHNV, CDR2 YYDKDF (reference sequence). In DNA, the CDR3 is TGTGCCACCAGCGACCCACAGGGGGGTCGCAATGAGCAGTTCTTC. It translates to CATSDPQGGRNEQFF.

This clonotype is medium-sized in the sample. This chain links TRBV6-6 with TRBJ2-7, with TRBD2 matching over 7 bases. The V gene end was trimmed by 6 bases and the J gene end by 3 bases; junction bases not matched to a gene: 8. The CDR3 loop spans 14 amino acids. Germline CDR1 MNHNY, CDR2 SVGAGI (reference sequence). CDR3 in DNA: TGTGCCAGCAGGTCCGGGGGGATCAGCTACGAGCAGTACTTC. This gives the protein CASRSGGISYEQYF.

On this clonotype itself: A far larger clone is off by one base, so a read error is likely. V and J are TRBV6-5 and TRBJ1-6; D uncertain. The CDR3 extends over 19 amino acids. From germline, CDR1 is MNHEY and CDR2 SVGAGI. As DNA, the CDR3 is TGTCCCAGCAGTTCGCTTGGCCCGGGCGGAAAGACCTATAATTCACCCCTCCACTTT. It translates to CPSSSLGPGGKTYNSPLHF.

By its share, this clonotype is medium-sized. The rearrangement uses TRBV11-1 and TRBJ2-1, with 14 nucleotides matching TRBD2. CDR3 length equals 16 residues. Germline loops: CDR1 SGHAT, CDR2 FQDESV (reference sequence). V lost 5 bases to trimming and J lost 11 bases; unmatched junction nucleotides: 11. The CDR3 loop is CASSPGLAGGPMKQFF. The CDR3 DNA follows: TGTGCCAGCAGCCCCGGACTAGCGGGGGGACCAATGAAGCAGTTCTTC.

This clonotype was picked up many times. This chain joins TRBV6-5 and TRBJ1-5; weak D call: TRBD1 (6 bases). CDR1 and CDR2 from the germline V gene are MNHEY and SVGAGI. This CDR3 has 15 amino acids. The V gene lost 9 bases and the J gene lost 2 bases, with 17 bases spanning the gap. In DNA, the CDR3 is TGTGCCAGGGCATGGGACACGGGGGGCAATCAGCCCCAGCATTTT. Translation gives CARAWDTGGNQPQHF.

The rearrangement uses TRBV6-6 and TRBJ2-2, with 10 bases fitting TRBD2. Germline assignment: CDR1 MNHNY and CDR2 SVGAGI (reference sequence). J lost 8 bases, V lost 4 bases, and 10 bases had no gene match. CDR3 length: 16 amino acids. Here the CDR3 reads CASSFPSAGGPGELFF. CDR3 nucleotides: TGTGCCAGCAGTTTCCCCTCAGCGGGGGGGCCGGGGGAGCTGTTTTTT.

This clonotype is medium-sized (0.01 to 0.1%) within its sample. This chain joins TRBV19 and TRBJ1-3; no clear D. CDR3 length: 15 amino acids. Trimming pared 3 bases from V and 0 bases from J, leaving 9 bases between. Germline assignment: CDR1 LNHDA and CDR2 SQIVND (reference sequence). CDR3 sequence: CASSISPGSGNTIYF. CDR3 sequence (DNA): TGTGCCAGTAGTATCTCTCCAGGCTCTGGAAACACCATATATTTT.

By sample fraction, this clonotype is medium-sized. The rearrangement links TRBV6-2 or TRBV6-3 to TRBJ2-7, with D perhaps TRBD1 (5 bases). V was trimmed by 8 bases and J by 0 bases, leaving 20 bases between them. The CDR3 extends over 16 amino acids. From germline, CDR1 is MNHEY and CDR2 SVGEGT. CDR3 nucleotide sequence: TGTGCCAGCGCCGTGTTTAGACAGTCGGCCTCCTACGAGCAGTACTTC. Its protein is CASAVFRQSASYEQYF.

A word on this clonotype: With a far larger clone one base away, a read error is the likely cause. V gene TRBV7-2 combines with J gene TRBJ2-1; 9 positions match TRBD1. The CDR3 is 16 residues long. Germline loops: CDR1 SGHTA, CDR2 FQGNSA. The trim removed 5 bases at V and 10 bases at J, leaving 15 bases unmatched. The CDR3 nucleotides are TGTGCCAGCAGCGCTCGCTGGGGACAGGGAACCTACGAGCAGTTCTTC. Translated, it gives CASSARWGQGTYEQFF.

This clonotype was picked up many times. The chain is built from TRBV7-9 and TRBJ1-5; no clear D. Germline CDR1 and CDR2: SEHNR and FQNEAQ (reference sequence). Deletions cut 4 bases from V and 0 bases from J, with 10 bases between. The CDR3 is 15 amino acids. The CDR3 sequence: CASSSSGVSNQPQHF. CDR3 DNA sequence: TGTGCCAGCAGCTCCTCAGGTGTTAGCAATCAGCCCCAGCATTTT. The variable domain in full, with the rest retrieved from reference TRBV7-9 and TRBJ1-5, is DTGVSQNPRHKITKRGQNVTFRCDPISEHNRLYWYRQTLGQGPEFLTYFQNEAQLEKSRLLSDRFSAERPKGSFSTLEIQRTEQGDSAMYLCASSSSGVSNQPQHFGDGTRLSIL.

The CDR3: CASSQTSGELFF. The CDR3 nucleotides are TGTGCCAGCAGCCAGACTAGCGGGGAGCTGTTTTTT. The gene calls are TRBV6-6 and TRBJ2-2; D is possibly TRBD2 (6 bases). With 6 bases removed from V and 7 bases from J, the gap between germline ends came to 9 bases. The CDR3 has 12 amino acids. Germline V gives CDR1 MNHNY, CDR2 SVGAGI (reference sequence).

Judged by abundance, this clonotype is medium-sized. The chain employs TRBV27 and TRBJ1-4; the match to TRBD1 covers 8 bases. V lost 6 bases and J lost 2; bases outside the gene matches: 5. This CDR3 spans 15 amino acids. The germline CDR1 and CDR2 sequences are MNHEY and SMNVEV (reference sequence). The CDR3 spells CASSYRQGTNEKLFF. In nucleotides, the CDR3 is TGTGCCAGCAGCTACCGACAGGGGACTAATGAAAAACTGTTTTTT.

This clonotype has at least ten counts. The chain is built from TRBV4-1 and TRBJ2-3, with D hard to call. CDR3 length: 14 amino acids. V lost 2 bases and J lost 0, with 6 bases in between. Germline V gene sequence: CDR1 MGHRA, CDR2 YSYEKL. This chain's CDR3 is CASSQSSSTDTQYF. In DNA form, the CDR3 reads TGCGCCAGCAGCCAATCTTCTAGCACAGATACGCAGTATTTT.

Regarding this clonotype: A single base is all that separates this from a far larger clone, so a read error is likely. The V gene is TRBV6-6, the J gene TRBJ1-6, with TRBD1 matching 7 bases. J lost 6 bases, V lost 11 bases, and 10 bases had no gene match. Germline values: CDR1 MNHNY, CDR2 SVGAGI (reference sequence). The CDR3 runs to 14 residues. The chain's CDR3 is CAGGVQGINSPLHF. The CDR3 nucleotides read TGTGCCGGCGGCGTACAGGGGATTAATTCACCCCTCCACTTT.

This clonotype is judged large (0.1 to 1%). The chain has TRBV13 and TRBJ1-6; D uncertain. Germline V gene sequence: CDR1 PRHDT, CDR2 FYEKMQ (reference sequence). V was trimmed by 1 base and J by 8 bases, leaving 15 bases between them. The CDR3 is 16 amino acids. CDR3 sequence: CASSLAGSWRDSPLHF. In nucleotides, the CDR3 is TGTGCCAGCAGCTTAGCGGGCAGCTGGAGGGATTCACCCCTCCACTTT.